This record looks at one T cell receptor (beta chain) sequence and its context. Generated by immunoSEQ multiplex PCR, the TCRdb table keeps only in-frame clones and is missing some. Of 300,000 to 400,000 clones in the sample, 87% were seen once. The sample comes from a study of blood T cell repertoires in COVID-19. Overall study: From the United States, Italy and Spain came samples of acute and convalescent COVID-19. Sample material is recorded as cDNA or gDNA derived from T cells, B-cell-depleted T cells, or PBMCs.

This CDR3 has 16 amino acids. V was clipped by 0 bases and J by 8 bases; unmatched bases: 10. CDR1 LGHNA and CDR2 YNFKEQ come from the germline V gene. J is TRBJ2-1 and V is TRBV4-2; 7 bases are a match to TRBD1. This TCR was recovered from a woman aged 45-65 years with COVID-19, enrolled during active disease. Sequencing used peripheral blood. The CDR3 spells CASSQEGLQGLDEQFF. Here the CDR3 DNA reads TGTGCCAGCAGCCAAGAAGGGTTACAGGGGCTGGATGAGCAGTTCTTC.